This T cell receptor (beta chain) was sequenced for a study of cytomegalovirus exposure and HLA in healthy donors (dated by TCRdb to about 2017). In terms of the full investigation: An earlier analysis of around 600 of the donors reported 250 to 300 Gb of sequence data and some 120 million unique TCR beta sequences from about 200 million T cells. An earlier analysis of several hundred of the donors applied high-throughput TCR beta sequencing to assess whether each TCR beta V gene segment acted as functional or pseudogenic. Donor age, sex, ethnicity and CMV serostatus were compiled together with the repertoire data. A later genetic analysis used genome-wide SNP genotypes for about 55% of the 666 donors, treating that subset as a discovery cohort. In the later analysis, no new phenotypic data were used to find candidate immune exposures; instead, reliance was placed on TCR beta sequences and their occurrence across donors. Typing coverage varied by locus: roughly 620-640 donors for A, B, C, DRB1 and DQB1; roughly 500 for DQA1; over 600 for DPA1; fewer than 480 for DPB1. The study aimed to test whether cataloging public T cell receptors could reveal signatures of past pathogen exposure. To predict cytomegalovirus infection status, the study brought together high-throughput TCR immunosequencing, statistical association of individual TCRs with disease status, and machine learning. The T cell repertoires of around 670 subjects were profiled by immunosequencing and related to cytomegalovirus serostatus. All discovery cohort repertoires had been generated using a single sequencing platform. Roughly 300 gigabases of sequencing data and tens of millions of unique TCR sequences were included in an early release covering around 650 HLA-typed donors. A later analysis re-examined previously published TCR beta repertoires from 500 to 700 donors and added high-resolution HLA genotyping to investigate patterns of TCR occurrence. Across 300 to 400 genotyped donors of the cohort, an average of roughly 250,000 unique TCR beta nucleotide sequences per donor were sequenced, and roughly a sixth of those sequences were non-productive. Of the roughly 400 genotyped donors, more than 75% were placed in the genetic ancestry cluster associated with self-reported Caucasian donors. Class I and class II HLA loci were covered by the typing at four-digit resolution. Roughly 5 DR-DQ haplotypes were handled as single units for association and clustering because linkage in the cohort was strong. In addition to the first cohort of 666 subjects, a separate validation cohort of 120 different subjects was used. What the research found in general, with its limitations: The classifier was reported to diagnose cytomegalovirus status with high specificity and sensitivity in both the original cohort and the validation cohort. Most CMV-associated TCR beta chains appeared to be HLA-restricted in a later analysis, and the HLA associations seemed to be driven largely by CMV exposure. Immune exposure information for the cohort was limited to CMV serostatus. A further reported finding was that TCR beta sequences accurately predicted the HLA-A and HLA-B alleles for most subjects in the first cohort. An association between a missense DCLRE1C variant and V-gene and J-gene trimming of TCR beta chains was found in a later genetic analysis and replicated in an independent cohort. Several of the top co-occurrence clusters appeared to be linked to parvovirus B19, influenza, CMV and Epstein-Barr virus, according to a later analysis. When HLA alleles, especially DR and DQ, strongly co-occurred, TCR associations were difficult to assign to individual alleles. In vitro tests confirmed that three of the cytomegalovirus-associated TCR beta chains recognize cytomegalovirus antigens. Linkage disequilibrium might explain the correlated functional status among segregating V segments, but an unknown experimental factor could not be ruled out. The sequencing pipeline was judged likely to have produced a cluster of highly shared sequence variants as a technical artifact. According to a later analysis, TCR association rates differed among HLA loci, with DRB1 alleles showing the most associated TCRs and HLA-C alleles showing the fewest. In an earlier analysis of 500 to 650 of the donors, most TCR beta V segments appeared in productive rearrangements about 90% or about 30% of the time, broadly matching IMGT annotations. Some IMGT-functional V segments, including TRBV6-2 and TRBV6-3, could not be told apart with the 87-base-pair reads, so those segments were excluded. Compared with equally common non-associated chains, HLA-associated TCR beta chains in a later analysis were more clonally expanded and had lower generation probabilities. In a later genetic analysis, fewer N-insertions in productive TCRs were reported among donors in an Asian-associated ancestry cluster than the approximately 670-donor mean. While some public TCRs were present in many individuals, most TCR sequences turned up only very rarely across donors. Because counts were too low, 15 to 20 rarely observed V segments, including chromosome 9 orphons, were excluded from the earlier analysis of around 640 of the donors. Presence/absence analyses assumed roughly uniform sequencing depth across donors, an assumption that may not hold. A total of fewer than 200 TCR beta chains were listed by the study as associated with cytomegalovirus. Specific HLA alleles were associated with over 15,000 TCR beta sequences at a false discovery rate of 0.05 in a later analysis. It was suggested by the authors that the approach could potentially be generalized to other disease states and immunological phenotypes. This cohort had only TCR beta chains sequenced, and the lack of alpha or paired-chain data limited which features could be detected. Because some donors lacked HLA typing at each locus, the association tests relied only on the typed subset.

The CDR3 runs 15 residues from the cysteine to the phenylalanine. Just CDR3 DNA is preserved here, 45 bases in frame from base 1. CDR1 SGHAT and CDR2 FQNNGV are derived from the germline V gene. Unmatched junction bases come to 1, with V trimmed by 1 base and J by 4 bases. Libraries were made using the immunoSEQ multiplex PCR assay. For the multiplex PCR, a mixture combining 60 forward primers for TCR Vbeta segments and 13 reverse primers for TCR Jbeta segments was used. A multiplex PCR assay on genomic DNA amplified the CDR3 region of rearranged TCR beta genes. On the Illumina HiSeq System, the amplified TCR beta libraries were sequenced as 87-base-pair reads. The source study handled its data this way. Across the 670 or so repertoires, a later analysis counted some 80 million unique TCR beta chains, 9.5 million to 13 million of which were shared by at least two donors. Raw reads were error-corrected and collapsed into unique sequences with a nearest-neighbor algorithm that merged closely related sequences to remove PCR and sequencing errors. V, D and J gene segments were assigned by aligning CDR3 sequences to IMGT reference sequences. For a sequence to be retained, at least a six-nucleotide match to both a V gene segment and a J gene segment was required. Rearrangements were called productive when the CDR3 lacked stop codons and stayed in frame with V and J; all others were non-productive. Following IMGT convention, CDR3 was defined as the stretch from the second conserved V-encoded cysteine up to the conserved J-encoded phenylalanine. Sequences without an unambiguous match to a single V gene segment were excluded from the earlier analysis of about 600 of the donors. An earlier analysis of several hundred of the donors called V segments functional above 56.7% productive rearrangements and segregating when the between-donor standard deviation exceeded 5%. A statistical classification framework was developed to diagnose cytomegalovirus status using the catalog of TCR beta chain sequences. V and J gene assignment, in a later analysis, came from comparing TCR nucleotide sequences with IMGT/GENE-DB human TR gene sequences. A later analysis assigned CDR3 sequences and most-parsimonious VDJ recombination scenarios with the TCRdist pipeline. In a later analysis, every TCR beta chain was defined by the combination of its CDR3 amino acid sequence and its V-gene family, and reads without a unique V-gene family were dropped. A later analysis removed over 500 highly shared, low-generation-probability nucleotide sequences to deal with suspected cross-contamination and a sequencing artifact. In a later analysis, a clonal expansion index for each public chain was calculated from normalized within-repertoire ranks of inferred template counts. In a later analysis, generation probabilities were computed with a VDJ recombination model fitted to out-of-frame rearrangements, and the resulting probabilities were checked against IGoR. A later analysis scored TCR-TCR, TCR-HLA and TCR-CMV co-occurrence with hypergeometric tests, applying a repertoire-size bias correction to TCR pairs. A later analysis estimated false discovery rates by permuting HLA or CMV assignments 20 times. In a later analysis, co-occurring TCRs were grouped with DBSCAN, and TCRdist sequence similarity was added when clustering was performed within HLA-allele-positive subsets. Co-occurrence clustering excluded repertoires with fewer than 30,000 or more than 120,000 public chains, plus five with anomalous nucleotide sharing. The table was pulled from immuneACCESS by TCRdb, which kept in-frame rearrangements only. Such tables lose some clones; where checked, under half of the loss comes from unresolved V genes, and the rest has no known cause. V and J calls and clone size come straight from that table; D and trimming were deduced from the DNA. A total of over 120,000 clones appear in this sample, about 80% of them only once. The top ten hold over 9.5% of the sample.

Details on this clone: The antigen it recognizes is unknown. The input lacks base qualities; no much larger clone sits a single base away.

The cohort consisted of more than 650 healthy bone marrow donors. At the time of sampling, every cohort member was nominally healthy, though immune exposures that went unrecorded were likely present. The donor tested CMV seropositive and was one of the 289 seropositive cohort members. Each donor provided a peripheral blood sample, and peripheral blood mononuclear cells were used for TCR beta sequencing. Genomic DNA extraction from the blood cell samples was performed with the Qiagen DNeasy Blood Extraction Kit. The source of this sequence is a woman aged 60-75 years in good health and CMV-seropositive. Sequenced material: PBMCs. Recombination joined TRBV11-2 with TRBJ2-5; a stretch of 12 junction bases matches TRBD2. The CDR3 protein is CASSLGLAGVETQYF. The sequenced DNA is TGTGCCAGCAGCTTAGGACTAGCGGGAGTAGAGACCCAGTACTTC.